This T cell receptor (beta chain) comes out of a study of early T cells in non-severe SARS-CoV-2 infection. Study-wide context: Whole-blood bulk RNA, unsorted, was sequenced, and chains were unpaired. General observations from the study: Missing private and CD4 specificities, VDJdb matching favored anti-spike CD8 responses.

This CDR3 contains 13 residues. Germline V lookup: CDR1 WSHSY, CDR2 SAAADI. V lost 0 bases and J 1 base, leaving 3 bases between the germline ends. This clonotype showed up many times. Its antigen is unidentified. MiXCR, run by TCRdb on the 5' RACE reads, gives a single entry per CDR3 protein. The sample lists approximately 47,000 distinct CDR3 sequences; around a tenth were seen once. V gene TRBV10-2 combines with J gene TRBJ1-1; no clear D. The sequence was collected from an adult who was a healthcare worker with PCR-confirmed SARS-CoV-2 infection or an uninfected control (not recorded which). The sequencing here drew on whole blood, taken at baseline. The DNA of the CDR3 is TGCGCCAGCAGTGAGTCAAAGAACACTGAAGCTTTCTTT. It specifies CASSESKNTEAFF.